This TCR beta chain was captured in a study of T-cell memory formation after mild COVID-19 (dated by TCRdb to about 2021). Regarding the study in general: Most TCR sequence clusters were specific to one of the two donors. T-cell clones expanding and contracting after mild COVID-19 in two donors were tracked by longitudinal TCRalpha and TCRbeta repertoire sequencing. Two young, previously healthy adult volunteers made up the cohort, one male and one female. On the study overall, not on this receptor specifically: The study covered only a couple of mild cases, and larger cohorts including severe cases with pre-infection samples were considered necessary. SARS-CoV-2 specificity was not confirmed for the second-wave clones peaking on day 37. Contracting CD4+ clones turned up mainly in the CM and EM memory subsets, whereas EMRA was where CD8+ clones were enriched. Clones that contracted from day 15 to 85 showed balanced CD4/CD8 phenotypes, whereas a second wave of clones that expanded from day 15 to 37 leaned towards CD4+. The detection of some responding clones in pre-infection memory suggests that pre-existing cross-reactive memory T cells joined the SARS-CoV-2 response.

As for this clonotype: No cognate antigen has been identified for it. Qualities for individual bases were not recorded, and no much larger clone is one base off.

PBMCs were isolated by Ficoll-Paque density gradient centrifugation. V lost 1 base and J lost 0 bases; the stretch between them is 9 bases long. From its cysteine to its phenylalanine, the CDR3 spans 16 amino acids. Of the read, only the CDR3 DNA is kept; its 48 bases are in frame from base 1. For CDR1 and CDR2, the germline V gene lists SGHVS and FNYEAQ. Sequencing relied on an Illumina NovaSeq 6000. cDNA libraries for TCRalpha and TCRbeta were prepared by 5'RACE using constant-segment primers, with sample barcodes and unique molecular identifiers added. Trizol reagent was used to extract RNA from every sample. Amplification of the libraries took two PCR steps, and the second step added a second sample barcode plus Illumina TruSeq adapters. The libraries were sequenced on an Illumina NovaSeq using 2 x 150 bp paired-end reads. In the original analysis: Reads were demultiplexed and collapsed into UMI-guided consensus sequences with migec v1.2.7. Using mixcr v2.1.11, the UMI consensuses were aligned to TRA and TRB V and J templates and assembled into clonotypes. A clonotype was counted as expanded or contracted only if both edgeR and NoisET called the change significant, with noise models trained on biological replicates. For edgeR calls, the cutoffs were a false discovery rate-adjusted p below 0.01 and a log2 fold-change threshold of 1. As an exploratory analysis of dynamics, max-normalized trajectories of the 1000 most abundant clonotypes were examined by PCA with hierarchical clustering. The CD4 or CD8 phenotype of responding clones was assigned using the separately sequenced CD4+ and CD8+ repertoires. The public reads were reprocessed in TCRdb via fastp at Q25 and MiXCR, keeping in-frame beta chains. All rows with the same CDR3 protein become a single entry with the most common DNA and genes. The V and J calls follow TCRdb's processing rather than the paper's. This sample lists about 110,000 distinct CDR3 sequences; roughly a sixth were detected once. Roughly 5.5% of the sample is taken by the ten largest.

Recombination joined TRBV7-6 with TRBJ2-2, with a tentative D gene TRBD2 over 5 matching bases. The receptor comes from a man between 18 and 35 years old who had mild COVID-19 (a few samples of this study predate the infection). The sample titles of this study are shuffled in the database, so cell type and time point are left out; the donor was told from shared clones. The sample comprised PBMCs or a T cell subset sorted from them (not recorded which). CDR3 sequence: CASSLEAGANTGELFF. The sequence in DNA is TGTGCCAGCAGCTTAGAGGCCGGGGCGAACACCGGGGAGCTGTTTTTT.